Below, one T cell receptor beta chain is given with its context. What it binds is not known. The data were taken from a study of CD4 T cells in relation to SARS-CoV-2 and coronaviruses. Germline CDR1 is SGHTA and CDR2 is FQGTGA. The CDR3 is made up of 13 amino acids. With V trimmed by 2 bases and J by 8 bases, 0 bases remained unmatched. 80,000 to 100,000 naive or memory CD4+ cells were cultured with CEF peptides for more than nine days. Method: immunoSEQ multiplex PCR; TCRdb's copy keeps in-frame clones and lacks some. The repertoire holds more than 35,000 clones, with 70% to 85% as singletons. The J gene is TRBJ1-2, the V gene TRBV7-3; 12 positions agree with TRBD1. The sequencing input was memory CD4+ T cells from PBMCs, cultured in vitro. This TCR came from an adult with COVID-19. This CDR3 reads CASSLGTGGGYTF. The DNA of the CDR3 is TGTGCCAGCAGCTTAGGGACAGGGGGCGGCTACACCTTC.